The rows below give T cell receptor beta chains drawn from one sample of a study of cytomegalovirus exposure and HLA in healthy donors. The protocol was immunoSEQ multiplex PCR, while the TCRdb copy is restricted to in-frame clones and leaves out a portion. The sample includes 200,000 or so clones, over 75% of them seen just once. Material for sequencing was PBMCs. These receptors were obtained from a boy between 2 and 10 years old in good health and CMV-seronegative. Each CDR3 is given with its conserved first and last residue. The D gene is left open where the match is weak. The size of a clone is reported for some rows only, either as once, few or many, or as a class for expanded clones.

V,size,J,D,CDR3,DNA
TRBV7-2,-,TRBJ2-3,TRBD2,CASSFSGGAGDTQYF,TGTGCCAGCAGCTTTAGCGGGGGGGCCGGGGATACGCAGTATTTT
TRBV10-3,-,TRBJ2-5,-,CAISGEEETQYF,TGTGCCATCAGCGGGGAGGAAGAGACCCAGTACTTC
TRBV18,-,TRBJ2-1,TRBD2,CASSPYAGGVYNEQFF,TGTGCCAGCTCACCATATGCGGGGGGCGTTTACAATGAGCAGTTCTTC
TRBV4-2,-,TRBJ2-2,TRBD2,CASSLPGPTSGGADTGELFF,TGTGCCAGCAGCCTCCCTGGTCCTACTAGCGGGGGGGCCGACACCGGGGAGCTGTTTTTT
TRBV19,-,TRBJ1-1,-,CASRYAGAGTEAFF,TGTGCCAGTAGATACGCGGGGGCAGGAACTGAAGCTTTCTTT
TRBV4-1,once,TRBJ2-1,TRBD2,CASSPHGLAGANSYNEQFF,TGCGCCAGCAGCCCACACGGACTAGCGGGGGCCAACTCCTACAATGAGCAGTTCTTC
TRBV7-9,once,TRBJ2-5,-,CASSPTGMETQYF,TGTGCCAGCAGCCCTACAGGGATGGAGACCCAGTACTTC
TRBV7-3,-,TRBJ2-1,TRBD2,CASSLRGSVYNEQFF,TGTGCCAGCAGCTTGCGGGGGAGCGTATACAATGAGCAGTTCTTC
TRBV4-1,once,TRBJ2-5,TRBD2,CASSRMGLAQETQYF,TGCGCCAGCAGCCGGATGGGACTAGCTCAAGAGACCCAGTACTTC
TRBV7-9,-,TRBJ2-1,TRBD2,CASSVTSGGLSSYNEQFF,TGTGCCAGCAGTGTGACTAGCGGGGGCCTTAGCTCCTACAATGAGCAGTTCTTC
TRBV30,-,TRBJ1-2,-,CAYGSYGYTF,TGTGCCTACGGGAGCTATGGCTACACCTTC
TRBV6-1,-,TRBJ1-2,-,CASSEHTRGLDYGYTF,TGTGCCAGCAGTGAACACACTCGGGGTCTCGACTATGGCTACACCTTC
TRBV9,-,TRBJ2-7,-,CASSAFGTASYEQYF,TGTGCCAGCAGCGCATTCGGGACTGCATCCTACGAGCAGTACTTC
TRBV7-2,-,TRBJ2-1,-,CASTIGSGSEQFF,TGTGCCAGCACAATCGGGTCGGGGAGTGAGCAGTTCTTC
TRBV6-5,-,TRBJ2-3,-,CASSYSGGAFRNTQYF,TGTGCCAGCAGTTACTCGGGCGGGGCCTTTAGAAATACGCAGTATTTT
TRBV7-6,-,TRBJ1-3,-,CASSLGDIISSGNTIYF,TGTGCCAGCAGCTTAGGGGACATAATTAGCTCTGGAAACACCATATATTTT
TRBV9,-,TRBJ2-7,-,CASSVGQGGTYEQYF,TGTGCCAGCAGCGTAGGTCAAGGAGGCACCTACGAGCAGTACTTC
TRBV19,-,TRBJ1-5,-,CASRKRRDEGEPNQPQHF,TGTGCCAGTAGAAAGAGGCGGGATGAGGGAGAACCTAATCAGCCCCAGCATTTT
TRBV27,-,TRBJ1-6,TRBD1,CASNRGTYNSPLHF,TGTGCCAGCAACAGGGGGACCTATAATTCACCCCTCCACTTT
TRBV18,-,TRBJ1-1,-,CASSPPGSPEAFF,TGTGCCAGCTCACCACCGGGGAGCCCTGAAGCTTTCTTT
TRBV5-1,-,TRBJ1-3,-,CASSLGTGVSGNTIYF,TGCGCCAGCAGCTTGGGTACAGGAGTCTCTGGAAACACCATATATTTT
TRBV14,-,TRBJ2-1,-,CASSQDPTDSYNEQFF,TGTGCCAGCAGCCAAGATCCGACTGACTCCTACAATGAGCAGTTCTTC
TRBV25-1,-,TRBJ2-4,-,CASSRLGAGAKNIQYF,TGTGCCAGCAGTCGCCTAGGGGCGGGGGCCAAAAACATTCAGTACTTC
TRBV29-1,-,TRBJ2-1,-,CSVEGGVVFDEQFF,TGCAGCGTTGAGGGCGGGGTCGTATTTGATGAGCAGTTCTTC
TRBV7-8,-,TRBJ2-5,-,CASSPRGSQETQYF,TGTGCCAGCAGCCCCCGAGGTTCCCAAGAGACCCAGTACTTC
TRBV7-6,-,TRBJ2-5,TRBD1,CASSPGQGLKAQYF,TGTGCCAGCAGCCCGGGACAGGGACTTAAGGCCCAGTACTTC
TRBV5-4,-,TRBJ2-3,-,CASSLRGRELDTQYF,TGTGCCAGCAGCTTGAGAGGACGGGAGTTAGATACGCAGTATTTT